These T cell receptor beta chains were read from a single sample in a study of radiotherapy plus CTLA-4 blockade in lung cancer. Assay used: immunoSEQ multiplex PCR; TCRdb lists only in-frame clones, some missing. Among around 40,000 clones listed, roughly 70% were seen once. The sample consisted of peripheral blood, taken from a patient treated with radiotherapy plus ipilimumab. Receptors were obtained from a human donor with non-small cell lung cancer who had stable disease on radiotherapy plus ipilimumab. Each CDR3 is given with its conserved first and last residue. The D gene is left open where the match is weak. Expanded clones are given a class, and other clones once, few, many or no size at all.

CDR3 DNA,CDR3 protein,clone size,J gene,V gene,D gene
TGTGCCAGCAGTCCCTCGCAGGGAGGGTACGAGCAGTACTTC,CASSPSQGGYEQYF,NA,TRBJ2-7,TRBV27,TRBD2
TGTGCCAGCAGCTTCTTCGGGGATTATGGCTACACCTTC,CASSFFGDYGYTF,few,TRBJ1-2,TRBV5-6,NA
TGCGCCAGCAGCTTGGCTGAGGGACAGCCCCAGCATTTT,CASSLAEGQPQHF,many,TRBJ1-5,TRBV5-1,NA
TGCACCAGCAGCTACCGGGACAGTGGGAATGAGCAGTTCTTC,CTSSYRDSGNEQFF,NA,TRBJ2-1,TRBV5-1,TRBD1
TGTGCCAGCAGCTTATTGACAGCGAACACTGAAGCTTTCTTT,CASSLLTANTEAFF,NA,TRBJ1-1,TRBV7-6,NA
TGTGCCAGCACCCCCGCGGGGCAGGGGGCTCCCCTCCACTTT,CASTPAGQGAPLHF,NA,TRBJ1-6,TRBV27,TRBD1
TGTGCCAGCAGTTATCGCGGGACAGGGGGCGAGGAGCTGTTTTTT,CASSYRGTGGEELFF,NA,TRBJ2-2,TRBV6-5,TRBD1
TGTGCCAGCAGCTTTCGGGACATCTATTCACCCCTCCACTTT,CASSFRDIYSPLHF,few,TRBJ1-6,TRBV5-8,NA
TGTGCCAGCACCTTGGGGGGGACAGGGACCTACGAGCAGTACTTC,CASTLGGTGTYEQYF,NA,TRBJ2-7,TRBV5-6,TRBD1
TGTGCCAGCAGGGAGGGTTATGGAGCCAAAAACATTCAGTACTTC,CASREGYGAKNIQYF,NA,TRBJ2-4,TRBV6-1,NA
TGTGCCAGCAGTTTCGGGGGAGCCAAAAACATTCAGTACTTC,CASSFGGAKNIQYF,NA,TRBJ2-4,TRBV27,NA
TGCGCCAGCAGCCGACTTACTCCCGGGGGGGCTGCAGATACGCAGTATTTT,CASSRLTPGGAADTQYF,NA,TRBJ2-3,TRBV23-1,TRBD2
TGTGCCAGCAGGCGAGGCGGAAACACTGAAGCTTTCTTT,CASRRGGNTEAFF,NA,TRBJ1-1,TRBV7-3,NA
TGCAGCGTTGCTCGAGCGGGGGGCCCAGATACGCAGTATTTT,CSVARAGGPDTQYF,NA,TRBJ2-3,TRBV29-1,TRBD2
TGTGCCAGCAGCGTAGACATGGGCGCTCGAGATACGCAGTATTTT,CASSVDMGARDTQYF,NA,TRBJ2-3,TRBV9,NA
TGTGCCAGCAGCTTGCTTTTGGGCTCGCAGGGCCTAAGGTATGGCTACACCTTC,CASSLLLGSQGLRYGYTF,NA,TRBJ1-2,TRBV5-5,NA
TGCGCCAGCAGCAAAGAGGGGGATATCTATGGCTACACCTTC,CASSKEGDIYGYTF,NA,TRBJ1-2,TRBV5-1,NA
TGTGCCAGTAGTATCTCAGGCGGGGGGGCCAAAAACATTCAGTACTTC,CASSISGGGAKNIQYF,NA,TRBJ2-4,TRBV19,TRBD2
TGTGCCAGTAGTATCGTACCCAATTGGATGGCGGTGGGGGCGATTTACGAGCAGTACTTC,CASSIVPNWMAVGAIYEQYF,NA,TRBJ2-7,TRBV19,NA
TGTGCCAGTAGTCCCGCCAGGGGGAGGCAGCCCCAGCATTTT,CASSPARGRQPQHF,NA,TRBJ1-5,TRBV19,TRBD1
TGTGCCAGCTCAAAACAGACCTCTGGGGCCAACGTCCTGACTTTC,CASSKQTSGANVLTF,NA,TRBJ2-6,TRBV18,NA
TGTGCCAGCAGCACCGGACAGGGGACCTATGGCTACACCTTC,CASSTGQGTYGYTF,NA,TRBJ1-2,TRBV7-2,TRBD1
TGTGCCAGCAGCCATACAGGATATAATCAGCCCCAGCATTTT,CASSHTGYNQPQHF,NA,TRBJ1-5,TRBV6-6,NA
TGTGCCAGCAGCCAAGATCTCCGGGTAGAGCAGTACTTC,CASSQDLRVEQYF,once,TRBJ2-7,TRBV11-3,NA
TGCGCCAGCAGTGAATCCGTCGGAAACACCATATATTTT,CASSESVGNTIYF,few,TRBJ1-3,TRBV10-1,NA
TGTGCCAGCTCACCGGACAGTAGGGGTTACTTC,CASSPDSRGYF,NA,TRBJ2-5,TRBV18,NA
TGTGCCTGGGGTGACAGGGGTTGGTATGGCTACACCTTC,CAWGDRGWYGYTF,once,TRBJ1-2,TRBV30,TRBD1
TGTGCCACCAGCGCGGGGGCTGGCAATCAGCCCCAGCATTTT,CATSAGAGNQPQHF,once,TRBJ1-5,TRBV15,NA
TGTGCCAGCAGCTCTAGCGGGGGGACAGATACGCAGTATTTT,CASSSSGGTDTQYF,NA,TRBJ2-3,TRBV5-4,TRBD2
TGTGCCAGCGGACAGAACACCGGGGAGCTGTTTTTT,CASGQNTGELFF,NA,TRBJ2-2,TRBV7-7,NA
TGTGCCAGTAGTATAGATCCCGGGACTAGCAATGAGCAGTTCTTC,CASSIDPGTSNEQFF,NA,TRBJ2-1,TRBV19,TRBD2
TGTGCCAGCAGCTCCCAGGGTGTCACTGAAGCTTTCTTT,CASSSQGVTEAFF,once,TRBJ1-1,TRBV11-3,NA
TGTGCCAGCAGCTTCCTACCCTGGGGGACAGGGGAGGATGAAAAACTGTTTTTT,CASSFLPWGTGEDEKLFF,NA,TRBJ1-4,TRBV2,TRBD1
TGTGCCAGCAGCTTAGGTTCTCAGGGGGCATATGGCTACACCTTC,CASSLGSQGAYGYTF,NA,TRBJ1-2,TRBV7-3,TRBD1
TGTGCCAGCAGCTTGCTCAGGGGGCGGGCAGATACGCAGTATTTT,CASSLLRGRADTQYF,NA,TRBJ2-3,TRBV7-2,TRBD1
TGTGCCAGCAGTGAAGTTTCGTCAGGGGCTGGAAACACCATATATTTT,CASSEVSSGAGNTIYF,once,TRBJ1-3,TRBV6-1,NA
TGTGCCAGCAGCTTGACGATCTCCTACGAGCAGTACTTC,CASSLTISYEQYF,NA,TRBJ2-7,TRBV5-6,NA
TGCGCCAGCAGCCACCCCGGGGAATATTCACCCCTCCACTTT,CASSHPGEYSPLHF,NA,TRBJ1-6,TRBV4-1,NA
TGTGCCAGCAGTTTACCTACCACAGATACGCAGTATTTT,CASSLPTTDTQYF,NA,TRBJ2-3,TRBV6-6,NA
TGTGCCACCAGCAGAGGAGGTGAGGGTAGGGCCTATGGCTACACCTTC,CATSRGGEGRAYGYTF,once,TRBJ1-2,TRBV15,NA
TGTGCCTGGAGAGACAGGGGTAGCACTGAAGCTTTCTTT,CAWRDRGSTEAFF,NA,TRBJ1-1,TRBV30,TRBD1
TGTGCCAGCAGCTTAGCGGACTCCCGGGGTAAGACCCAGTACTTC,CASSLADSRGKTQYF,NA,TRBJ2-5,TRBV7-9,NA
TGTGCCAGCAGCTACAGACCGTCGAACACTGAAGCTTTCTTT,CASSYRPSNTEAFF,once,TRBJ1-1,TRBV7-9,NA
TGCAGCGTTGAAGATACGAACACCGGGGAGCTGTTTTTT,CSVEDTNTGELFF,few,TRBJ2-2,TRBV29-1,NA
TGTGCCAGCAGATCGCATGGGGGGACTGAAGCTTTCTTT,CASRSHGGTEAFF,NA,TRBJ1-1,TRBV2,NA
TGTGCCAGCACAACAGGGAACTATGGCTACACCTTC,CASTTGNYGYTF,few,TRBJ1-2,TRBV6-1,NA
TGTGCCAGCAGCGAACTTACAGGGTACTCTGGGGCCAACGTCCTGACTTTC,CASSELTGYSGANVLTF,NA,TRBJ2-6,TRBV14,NA
TGTGCCAGCAGGGGGGGACAGGGGTGGCCCCAGCATTTT,CASRGGQGWPQHF,once,TRBJ1-5,TRBV6-1,TRBD1
TGTGCCAGCAGCATGGATACGGGAGGGGGCTATGGCTACACCTTC,CASSMDTGGGYGYTF,NA,TRBJ1-2,TRBV7-9,NA
TGTGCCAGCAGCTTATTAGGGGCGACCGGGGAGCTGTTTTTT,CASSLLGATGELFF,NA,TRBJ2-2,TRBV7-9,NA
TGTGCCAGCTCACCAATGAGCTCCTACAATGAGCAGTTCTTC,CASSPMSSYNEQFF,once,TRBJ2-1,TRBV18,NA
TGTGCCAGCAGCTCGACAGGGGGGATCGTCAACACTGAAGCTTTCTTT,CASSSTGGIVNTEAFF,NA,TRBJ1-1,TRBV11-1,TRBD1
TGTGCCTGGAGTGTCCGGGGATTGAACACCGGGGAGCTGTTTTTT,CAWSVRGLNTGELFF,medium-sized,TRBJ2-2,TRBV30,NA
TGTGCCAGCAGTCCCACTCTGTGGACAGGGATCGAGCAGTACTTC,CASSPTLWTGIEQYF,NA,TRBJ2-7,TRBV2,TRBD1